This T cell receptor beta chain originates from a study of cytomegalovirus exposure and HLA in healthy donors. Study results and limitations: Links to common viral pathogens appeared, in a later analysis, for several of the most significant clusters.

The table lists this clone with a few counts. No antigen is known for it. The V gene's germline CDR1 is GTSNPN and CDR2 SVGIG (reference sequence). This CDR3 is 14 amino acids long. V dropped 4 bases and J dropped 4; count of bases not matched to a gene: 6. Primers: 60 Vbeta forward and 13 Jbeta reverse. TCRdb's table, derived via immunoSEQ multiplex PCR, lists solely in-frame clones and lacks some. Among about 150,000 clones listed, roughly 85% were seen once. The sequenced material came from PBMCs. This rearrangement joins TRBV30 to TRBJ1-2; TRBD1 agrees at 10 bases. This clonotype was sampled from a woman between 18 and 30 years old in good health and CMV-seronegative. The CDR3 region is CAWIGRDRGYGYTF. CDR3 nucleotide sequence: TGTGCCTGGATAGGCCGGGACAGGGGCTATGGCTACACCTTC.